This is a list of T cell receptor beta chains from one sample in a study of technical replicates of blood from several donors. Repertoires were generated with immunoSEQ multiplex PCR, while TCRdb's copy carries only in-frame clones and drops some. The sample includes about 54,000 clones, less than 95% seen only once; the top ten take roughly 0.22%. The sequenced material came from T cells isolated from PBMCs. The receptors here all came from a human donor in good health. The CDR3 runs from the conserved cysteine through the conserved F or W. The order of the fields is clone size, CDR3 length, V gene, D gene, J gene, CDR3 protein, CDR3 DNA. A D gene is named only where the DNA matches it firmly. Only some rows state a clone size, as once, few, many or a class for expanded clones.

NA,13,TRBV6-5,TRBD1,TRBJ1-2,CASGGQGINGYTF,TGTGCGTCTGGGGGACAGGGGATAAATGGCTACACCTTC
once,13,TRBV28,NA,TRBJ1-1,CALGGRLITEAFF,TGTGCCTTGGGGGGGCGATTGATCACTGAAGCTTTCTTT
NA,18,TRBV10-1,TRBD1,TRBJ1-3,CASRGQGETNYSGNTIYF,TGCGCCAGCAGAGGACAGGGCGAAACAAATTACTCTGGAAACACCATATATTTT
once,16,TRBV6-6,TRBD1,TRBJ1-1,CASRRGQWGKNTEAFF,TGTGCCAGCAGAAGGGGACAGTGGGGTAAGAACACTGAAGCTTTCTTT
NA,12,TRBV18,TRBD1,TRBJ1-2,CASEGQGTGYTF,TGTGCCAGCGAGGGACAGGGGACCGGCTACACCTTC
NA,14,TRBV7-9,TRBD1,TRBJ1-2,CASSLTGTDYGYTF,TGTGCCAGCAGCTTGACAGGGACGGACTATGGCTACACCTTC
once,13,TRBV5-1,NA,TRBJ2-7,CASSPEYIGEQYF,TGCGCCAGCAGCCCGGAATACATCGGGGAGCAGTACTTC
NA,14,TRBV13,NA,TRBJ2-1,CASRDNSRNNEQFF,TGTGCCAGCAGGGACAATTCGAGAAACAATGAGCAGTTCTTC
NA,15,TRBV28,TRBD2,TRBJ2-5,CASSYPGEGPETQYF,TGTGCCAGCAGTTACCCCGGGGAGGGCCCAGAGACCCAGTACTTC
NA,19,TRBV7-9,TRBD2,TRBJ2-2,CASSLQYGEREANTGELFF,TGTGCCAGCAGCCTTCAATATGGGGAGCGGGAGGCGAACACCGGGGAGCTGTTTTTT
once,15,TRBV5-4,TRBD2,TRBJ2-7,CASSIISGGYNEQYF,TGTGCCAGCAGCATAATTAGCGGGGGCTACAACGAGCAGTACTTC
NA,14,TRBV11-3,TRBD2,TRBJ2-7,CASSFPGGSYEQYF,TGTGCCAGCAGCTTTCCGGGAGGCTCCTACGAGCAGTACTTC
NA,15,TRBV11-2,NA,TRBJ2-7,CASSLTPTATYEQYF,TGTGCCAGCAGCTTAACGCCTACAGCCACCTACGAGCAGTACTTC
NA,17,TRBV18,NA,TRBJ2-7,CASSPFRVSGSNYEQYF,TGTGCCAGCTCACCTTTCCGTGTGAGCGGGTCTAACTACGAGCAGTACTTC
NA,16,TRBV18,TRBD1,TRBJ2-2,CASSPGQGVTSGELFF,TGTGCCAGCTCACCAGGACAGGGGGTCACGTCCGGGGAGCTGTTTTTT
NA,13,TRBV11-2,TRBD1,TRBJ1-1,CASRLGGGWGAFF,TGTGCCAGCAGGCTTGGAGGGGGCTGGGGAGCTTTCTTT
NA,15,TRBV6-5,NA,TRBJ1-1,CASSYERGGPTEAFF,TGTGCCAGCAGTTACGAGAGGGGGGGGCCCACTGAAGCTTTCTTT